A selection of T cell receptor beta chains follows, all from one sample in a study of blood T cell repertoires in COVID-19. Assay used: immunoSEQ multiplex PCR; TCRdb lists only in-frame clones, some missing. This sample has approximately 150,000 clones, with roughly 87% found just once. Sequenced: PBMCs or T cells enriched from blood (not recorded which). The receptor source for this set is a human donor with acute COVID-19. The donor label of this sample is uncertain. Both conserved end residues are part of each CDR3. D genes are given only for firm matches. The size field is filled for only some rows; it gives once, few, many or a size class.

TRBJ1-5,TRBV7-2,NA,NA,CASSLLSNQPQHF,TGTGCCAGCAGCTTACTGAGCAATCAGCCCCAGCATTTT
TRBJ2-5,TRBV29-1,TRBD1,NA,CSAGDREGETQYF,TGCAGCGCCGGGGACAGGGAAGGGGAGACCCAGTACTTC
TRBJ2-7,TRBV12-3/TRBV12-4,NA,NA,CASSSPWTDEQYF,TGTGCCAGCAGTTCACCTTGGACTGACGAGCAGTACTTC
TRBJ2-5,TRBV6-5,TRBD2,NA,CASSYKAGEQETQYF,TGTGCCAGCAGTTATAAGGCGGGGGAACAAGAGACCCAGTACTTC
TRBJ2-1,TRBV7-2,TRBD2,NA,CASSLDGGGREEQFF,TGTGCCAGCAGCTTAGACGGGGGGGGCCGGGAAGAGCAGTTCTTC
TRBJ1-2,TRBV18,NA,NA,CASSPTLRGGYTF,TGTGCCAGCTCACCGACACTCAGGGGTGGCTACACCTTC
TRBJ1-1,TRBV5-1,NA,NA,CATRTIKGTEAFF,TGCGCCACCCGGACAATTAAAGGAACTGAAGCTTTCTTT
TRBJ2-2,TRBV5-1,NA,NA,CASSFYGGDTGELFF,TGCGCCAGCAGCTTTTACGGCGGTGACACCGGGGAGCTGTTTTTT
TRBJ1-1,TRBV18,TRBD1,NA,CASSRGTGRNTEAFF,TGTGCCAGCTCTCGTGGGACAGGTCGGAACACTGAAGCTTTCTTT
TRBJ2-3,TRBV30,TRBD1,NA,CAWNPTGQTSTDTQYF,TGTGCCTGGAACCCGACAGGGCAAACTAGCACAGATACGCAGTATTTT
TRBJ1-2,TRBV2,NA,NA,CASSDYALGGEANYGYTF,TGTGCCAGCAGTGATTACGCTTTAGGAGGGGAAGCTAACTATGGCTACACCTTC
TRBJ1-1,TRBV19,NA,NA,CASSIRVGTEAFF,TGTGCCAGTAGTATTCGGGTAGGCACTGAAGCTTTCTTT
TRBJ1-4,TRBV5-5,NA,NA,CASSRVDAAFNEKLFF,TGTGCCAGCAGCCGGGTCGATGCGGCCTTTAATGAAAAACTGTTTTTT
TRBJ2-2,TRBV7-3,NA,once,CASSSRGQHRTGELFF,TGTGCCAGCAGCTCGCGGGGACAGCACAGGACCGGGGAGCTGTTTTTT
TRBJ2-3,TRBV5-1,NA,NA,CASSLDQRASTDTQYF,TGCGCCAGCAGCTTGGACCAGCGGGCGAGCACAGATACGCAGTATTTT
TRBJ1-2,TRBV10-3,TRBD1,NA,CAINPGQGSYGYTF,TGTGCCATCAACCCGGGACAGGGGAGCTATGGCTACACCTTC
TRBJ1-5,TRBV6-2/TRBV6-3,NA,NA,CASSSSLHNQPQHF,TGTGCCAGCAGTTCCAGTCTCCACAATCAGCCCCAGCATTTT
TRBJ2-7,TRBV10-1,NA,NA,CASRSAGYAAAYEQYF,TGCGCCAGCAGATCAGCGGGCTACGCCGCAGCCTACGAGCAGTACTTC
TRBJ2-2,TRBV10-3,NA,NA,CAINRQKNTGELFF,TGTGCCATCAACCGACAGAAGAACACCGGGGAGCTGTTTTTT
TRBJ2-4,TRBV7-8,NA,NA,CASSLVRVGLAKNIQYF,TGTGCCAGCAGCTTAGTTAGGGTGGGACTGGCCAAAAACATTCAGTACTTC
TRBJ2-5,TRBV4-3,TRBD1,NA,CASSQVAGGETQYF,TGCGCCAGCAGCCAAGTAGCAGGGGGAGAGACCCAGTACTTC
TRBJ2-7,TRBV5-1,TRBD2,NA,CASNTGTSRYEQYF,TGCGCCAGCAACACCGGGACTAGCAGATACGAGCAGTACTTC
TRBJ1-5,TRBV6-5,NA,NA,CASSLTGLSNQPQHF,TGTGCCAGCAGCCTGACAGGTCTTAGCAATCAGCCCCAGCATTTT
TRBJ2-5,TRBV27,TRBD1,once,CASRPRGLQETQYF,TGTGCCAGCAGGCCTAGGGGGCTCCAAGAGACCCAGTACTTC
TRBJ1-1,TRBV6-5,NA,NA,CASSLRPQENTEAFF,TGTGCCAGCAGTCTCAGACCACAGGAGAACACTGAAGCTTTCTTT
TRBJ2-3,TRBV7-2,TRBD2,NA,CASSSRLAPSTDTQYF,TGTGCCAGCAGCTCGAGACTAGCCCCATCCACAGATACGCAGTATTTT
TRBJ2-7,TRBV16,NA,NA,CASSQSSSSRAGQYF,TGTGCCAGCAGCCAATCGTCTAGCTCCCGGGCGGGGCAGTACTTC